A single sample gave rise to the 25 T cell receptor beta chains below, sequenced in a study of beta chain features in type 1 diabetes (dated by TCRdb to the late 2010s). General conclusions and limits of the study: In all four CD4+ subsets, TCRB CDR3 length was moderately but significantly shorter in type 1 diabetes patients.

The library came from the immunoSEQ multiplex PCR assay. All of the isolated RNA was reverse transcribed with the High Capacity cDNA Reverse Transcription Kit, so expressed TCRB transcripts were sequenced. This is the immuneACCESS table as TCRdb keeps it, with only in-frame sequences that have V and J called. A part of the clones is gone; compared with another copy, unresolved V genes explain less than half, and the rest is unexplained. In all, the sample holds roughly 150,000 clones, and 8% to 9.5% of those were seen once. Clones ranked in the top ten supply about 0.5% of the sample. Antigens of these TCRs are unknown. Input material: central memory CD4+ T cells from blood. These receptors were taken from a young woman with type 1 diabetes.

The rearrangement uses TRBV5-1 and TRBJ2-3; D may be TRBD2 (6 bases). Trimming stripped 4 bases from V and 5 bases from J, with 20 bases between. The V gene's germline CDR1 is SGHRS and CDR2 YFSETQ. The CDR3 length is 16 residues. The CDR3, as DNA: TGCGCCAGCAGCCCCAAAGGGCGGGAACGGGGAGATACGCAGTATTTT. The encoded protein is CASSPKGRERGDTQYF.

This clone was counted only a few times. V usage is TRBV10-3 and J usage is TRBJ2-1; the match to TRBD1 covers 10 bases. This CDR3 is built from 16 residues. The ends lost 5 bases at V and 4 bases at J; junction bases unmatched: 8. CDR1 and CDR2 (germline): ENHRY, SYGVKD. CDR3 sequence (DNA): TGTGCCATCAGTTGGCTCGGGACAGGGGCATACAATGAGCAGTTCTTC. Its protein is CAISWLGTGAYNEQFF.

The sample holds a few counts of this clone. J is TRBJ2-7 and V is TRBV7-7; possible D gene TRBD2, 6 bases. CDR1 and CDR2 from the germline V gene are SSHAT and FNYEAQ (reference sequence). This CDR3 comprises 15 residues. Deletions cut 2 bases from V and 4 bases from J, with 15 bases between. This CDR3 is CASSLRGGEMYEQYF. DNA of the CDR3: TGTGCCAGCAGCTTAAGGGGCGGGGAGATGTACGAGCAGTACTTC.

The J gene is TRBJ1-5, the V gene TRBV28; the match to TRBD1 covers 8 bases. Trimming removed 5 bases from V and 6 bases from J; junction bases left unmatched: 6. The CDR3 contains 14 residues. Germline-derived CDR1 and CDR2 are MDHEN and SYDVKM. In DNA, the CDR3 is TGTGCCAGCAGTAAGACAGGGGAGGTTCAGCCCCAGCATTTT. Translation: CASSKTGEVQPQHF.

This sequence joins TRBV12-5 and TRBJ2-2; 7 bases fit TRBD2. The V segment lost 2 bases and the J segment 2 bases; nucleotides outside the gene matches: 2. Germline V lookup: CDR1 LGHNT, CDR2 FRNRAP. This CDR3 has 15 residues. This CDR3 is CASGLSAGNTGELFF. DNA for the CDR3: TGTGCTAGTGGTTTGTCAGCGGGAAACACCGGGGAGCTGTTTTTT.

The CDR3 sequence: CASSLRQGGSPLHF. CDR3 in DNA: TGTGCCAGCAGCTTGAGACAGGGAGGTTCACCCCTCCACTTT. The V gene is TRBV7-2, the J gene TRBJ1-6, with 7 bases aligning to TRBD1. The CDR3 is 14 residues long. From germline, CDR1 is SGHTA and CDR2 FQGNSA. The trim removed 3 bases at V and 9 bases at J, leaving 5 bases unmatched.

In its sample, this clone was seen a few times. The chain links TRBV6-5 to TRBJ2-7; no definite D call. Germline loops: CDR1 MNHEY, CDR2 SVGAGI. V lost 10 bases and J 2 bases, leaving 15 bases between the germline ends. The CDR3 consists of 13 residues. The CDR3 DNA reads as TGTGCCACTACGATGGCGGTTACCTACGAGCAGTACTTC. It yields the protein CATTMAVTYEQYF.

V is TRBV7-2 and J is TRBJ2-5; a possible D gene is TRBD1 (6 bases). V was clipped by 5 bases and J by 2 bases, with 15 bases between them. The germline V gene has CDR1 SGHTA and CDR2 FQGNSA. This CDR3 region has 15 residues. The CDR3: CASSPSSGEQETQYF. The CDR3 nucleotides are TGTGCCAGCAGCCCTTCATCAGGGGAGCAAGAGACCCAGTACTTC. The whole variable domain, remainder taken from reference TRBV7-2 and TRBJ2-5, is GAGVSQSPSNKVTEKGKDVELRCDPISGHTALYWYRQSLGQGLEFLIYFQGNSAPDKSGLPSDRFSAERTGGSVSTLTIQRTQQEDSAVYLCASSPSSGEQETQYFGPGTRLLVL.

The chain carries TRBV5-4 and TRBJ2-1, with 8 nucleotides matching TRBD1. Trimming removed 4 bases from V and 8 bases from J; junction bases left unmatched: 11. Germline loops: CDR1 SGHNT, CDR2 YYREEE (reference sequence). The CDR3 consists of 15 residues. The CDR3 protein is CASSPRQGSGYEQFF. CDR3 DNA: TGTGCCAGCAGCCCGAGACAGGGGAGTGGTTATGAGCAGTTCTTC.

The CDR3 sequence is CASSFEQGKEQYF. In nucleotides, the CDR3 is TGTGCCAGCAGTTTCGAACAGGGAAAAGAGCAGTACTTC. This chain links TRBV28 with TRBJ2-7; D is perhaps TRBD1 (6 bases). V was shortened by 3 bases and J by 7 bases, with 13 bases between the two germline ends. Per germline, CDR1 MDHEN and CDR2 SYDVKM. The CDR3 loop spans 13 amino acids.

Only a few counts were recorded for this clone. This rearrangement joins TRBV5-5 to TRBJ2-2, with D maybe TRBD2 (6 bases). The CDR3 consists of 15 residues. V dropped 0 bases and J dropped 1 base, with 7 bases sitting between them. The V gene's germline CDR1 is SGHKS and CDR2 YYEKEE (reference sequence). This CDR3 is CASSLGRGNTGELFF. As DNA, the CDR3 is TGTGCCAGCAGCTTGGGGCGGGGGAACACCGGGGAGCTGTTTTTT. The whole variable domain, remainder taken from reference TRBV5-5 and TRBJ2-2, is DAGVTQSPTHLIKTRGQQVTLRCSPISGHKSVSWYQQVLGQGPQFIFQYYEKEERGRGNFPDRFSARQFPNYSSELNVNALLLGDSALYLCASSLGRGNTGELFFGEGSRLTVL.

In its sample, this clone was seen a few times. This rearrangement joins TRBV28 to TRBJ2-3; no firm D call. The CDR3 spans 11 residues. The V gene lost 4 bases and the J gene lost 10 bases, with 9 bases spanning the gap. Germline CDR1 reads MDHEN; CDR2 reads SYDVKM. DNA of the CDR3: TGTGCCAGCAGTTATCTGCGTGCGCAGTATTTT. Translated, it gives CASSYLRAQYF.

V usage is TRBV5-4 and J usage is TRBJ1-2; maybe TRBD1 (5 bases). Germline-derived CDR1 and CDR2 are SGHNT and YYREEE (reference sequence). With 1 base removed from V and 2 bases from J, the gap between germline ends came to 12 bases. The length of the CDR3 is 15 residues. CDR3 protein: CASSLSGRANYGYTF. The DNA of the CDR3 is TGTGCCAGCAGCTTGAGTGGCAGGGCGAACTATGGCTACACCTTC. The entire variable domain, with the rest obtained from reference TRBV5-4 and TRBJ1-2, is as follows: ETGVTQSPTHLIKTRGQQVTLRCSSQSGHNTVSWYQQALGQGPQFIFQYYREEENGRGNFPPRFSGLQFPNYSSELNVNALELDDSALYLCASSLSGRANYGYTFGSGTRLTVV.

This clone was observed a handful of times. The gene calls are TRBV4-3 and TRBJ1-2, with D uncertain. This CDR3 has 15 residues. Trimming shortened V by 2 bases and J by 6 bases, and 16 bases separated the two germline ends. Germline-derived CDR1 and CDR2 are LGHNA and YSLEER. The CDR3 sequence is CASSQRALDSNGYTF. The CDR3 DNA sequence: TGCGCCAGCAGCCAACGGGCTCTGGACTCTAATGGCTACACCTTC.

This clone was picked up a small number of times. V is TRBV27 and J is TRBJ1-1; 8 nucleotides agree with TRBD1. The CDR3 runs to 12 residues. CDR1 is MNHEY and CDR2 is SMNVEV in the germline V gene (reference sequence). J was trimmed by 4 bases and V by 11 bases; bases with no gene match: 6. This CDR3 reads CAAGGWTTEAFF. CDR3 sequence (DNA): TGTGCCGCAGGGGGCTGGACCACTGAAGCTTTCTTT.

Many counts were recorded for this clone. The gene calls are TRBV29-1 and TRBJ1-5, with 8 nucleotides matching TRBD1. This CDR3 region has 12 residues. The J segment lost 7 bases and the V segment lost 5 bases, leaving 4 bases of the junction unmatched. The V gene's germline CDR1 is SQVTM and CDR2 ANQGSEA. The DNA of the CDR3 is TGCAGCGTTAGGACAGGGAGACAGCCCCAGCATTTT. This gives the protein CSVRTGRQPQHF. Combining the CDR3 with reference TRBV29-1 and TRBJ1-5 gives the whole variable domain SAVISQKPSRDICQRGTSLTIQCQVDSQVTMMFWYRQQPGQSLTLIATANQGSEATYESGFVIDKFPISRPNLTFSTLTVSNMSPEDSSIYLCSVRTGRQPQHFGDGTRLSIL.

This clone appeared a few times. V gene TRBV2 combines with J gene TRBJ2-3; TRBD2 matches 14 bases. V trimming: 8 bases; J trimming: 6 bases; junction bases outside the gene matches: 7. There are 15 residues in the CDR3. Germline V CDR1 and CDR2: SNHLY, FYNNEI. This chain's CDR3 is CASLSRTSGGDTQYF. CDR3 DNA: TGTGCCAGCCTCTCCAGGACTAGCGGGGGGGATACGCAGTATTTT. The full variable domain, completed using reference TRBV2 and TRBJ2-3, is EPEVTQTPSHQVTQMGQEVILRCVPISNHLYFYWYRQILGQKVEFLVSFYNNEISEKSEIFDDQFSVERPDGSNFTLKIRSTKLEDSAMYFCASLSRTSGGDTQYFGPGTRLTVL.

This CDR3 is CASSYEQPGPRGAQYF. Here the CDR3 DNA reads TGTGCCAGCAGCTACGAGCAGCCGGGACCCCGGGGGGCCCAGTACTTC. The chain joins TRBV6-5 to TRBJ2-5, with TRBD2 matching over 7 bases. The CDR3 is 16 residues long. The ends lost 6 bases at V and 9 bases at J; junction bases unmatched: 19. Germline V lookup: CDR1 MNHEY, CDR2 SVGAGI.

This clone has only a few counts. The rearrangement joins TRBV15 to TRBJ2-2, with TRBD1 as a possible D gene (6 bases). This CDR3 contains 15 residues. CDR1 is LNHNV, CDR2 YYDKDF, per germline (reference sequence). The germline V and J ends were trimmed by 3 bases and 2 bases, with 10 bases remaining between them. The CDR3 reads CATSRNRVNTGELFF. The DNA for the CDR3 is TGTGCCACCAGCAGGAACAGGGTTAACACCGGGGAGCTGTTTTTT.

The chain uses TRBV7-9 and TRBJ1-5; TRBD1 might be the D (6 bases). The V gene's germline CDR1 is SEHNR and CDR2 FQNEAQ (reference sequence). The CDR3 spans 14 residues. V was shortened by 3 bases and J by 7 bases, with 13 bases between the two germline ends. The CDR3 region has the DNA TGTGCCAGCAGCTTGGAGACAGGTGGACAGCCCCAGCATTTT. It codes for CASSLETGGQPQHF.

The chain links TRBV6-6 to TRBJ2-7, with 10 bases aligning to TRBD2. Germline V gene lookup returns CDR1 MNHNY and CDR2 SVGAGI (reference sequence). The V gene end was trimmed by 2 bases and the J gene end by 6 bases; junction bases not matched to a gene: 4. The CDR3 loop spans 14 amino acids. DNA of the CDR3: TGTGCCAGCAGTTACGGAGCGGGAGGGCCCGAGCAGTACTTC. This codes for CASSYGAGGPEQYF.

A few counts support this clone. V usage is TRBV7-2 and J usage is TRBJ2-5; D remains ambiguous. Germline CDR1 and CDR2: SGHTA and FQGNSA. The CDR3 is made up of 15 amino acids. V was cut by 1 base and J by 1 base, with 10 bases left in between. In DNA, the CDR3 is TGTGCCAGCAGCTTAGGGCTTCCAGGCCAAGAGACCCAGTACTTC. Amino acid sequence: CASSLGLPGQETQYF.

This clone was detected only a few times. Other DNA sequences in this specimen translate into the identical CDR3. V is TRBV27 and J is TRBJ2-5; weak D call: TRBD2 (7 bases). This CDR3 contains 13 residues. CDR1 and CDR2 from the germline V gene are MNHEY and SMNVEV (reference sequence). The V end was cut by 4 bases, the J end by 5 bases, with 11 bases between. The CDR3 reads CASSSRGRETQYF. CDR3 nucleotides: TGTGCCAGCAGTTCGCGGGGGCGGGAGACCCAGTACTTC.

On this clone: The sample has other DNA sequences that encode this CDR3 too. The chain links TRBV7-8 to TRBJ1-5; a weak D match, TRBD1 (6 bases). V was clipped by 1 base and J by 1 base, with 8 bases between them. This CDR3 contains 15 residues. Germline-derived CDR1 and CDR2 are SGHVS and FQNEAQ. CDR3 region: CASSLETGSNQPQHF. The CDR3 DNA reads TGTGCCAGCAGCTTAGAAACAGGGAGCAATCAGCCCCAGCATTTT.

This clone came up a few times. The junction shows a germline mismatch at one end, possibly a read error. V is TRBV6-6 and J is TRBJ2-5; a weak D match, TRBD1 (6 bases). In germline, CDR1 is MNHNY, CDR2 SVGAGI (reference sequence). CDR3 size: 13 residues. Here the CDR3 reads CAISPQGLETQYF. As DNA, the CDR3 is TGTGCCATCAGTCCCCAGGGGCTGGAGACCCAGTACTTC.